This T cell receptor beta chain was found in a study of cytomegalovirus exposure and HLA in healthy donors. The study, taken as a whole, reports: Association of a missense DCLRE1C variant with TCR beta V- and J-gene trimming was reported in a later analysis. Per a prior analysis, the majority of TCR beta V segments were productive roughly 87% or roughly 30% of the time. It was approximately 170 TCR beta chains that were listed as cytomegalovirus-associated.

With respect to this clone: Its antigen is currently unknown.

13 Jbeta primers and 60 Vbeta primers were used for the PCR. The protocol was immunoSEQ multiplex PCR, while the TCRdb copy is restricted to in-frame clones and leaves out a portion. Found here are about 88,000 clones, 85% to 90% of them singletons; the top ten hold roughly 2.2%. Sequencing input: PBMCs. This TCR was sampled from a man between 18 and 35 years old in good health and CMV-seronegative.

In DNA, the CDR3 is TGTGCCAGCAGTACCCCTCCAGGCAATGAGCAGTTCTTC. Amino acids: CASSTPPGNEQFF. The chain combines TRBV28 with TRBJ2-1; no definite D call. Trimming left V 5 bases short and J 6 bases short, with 11 bases between. This CDR3 is 13 amino acids long. CDR1 and CDR2 from the germline V gene are MDHEN and SYDVKM.